One TCR beta chain is described in this entry. It has no known antigen specificity. Base qualities are not provided; no much larger clone lies one nucleotide away. The instrument given in TCRdb is Illumina HiSeq 2500. Quantitative 5'-RACE with molecular barcodes was the method used to prepare the TCR beta libraries. The source study handled its data this way. A new computational method, built on a probabilistic model of VDJ rearrangement, was used to identify disease-linked TCR variants. TCRdb reran the public reads through fastp at Q25 and MiXCR, keeping productive beta chains. Rows are combined by CDR3 protein, so each entry shows the most common genes and DNA. The V and J calls, along with clone size, are taken from TCRdb and not from the paper's own processing. Across this sample there are 310,000 or so distinct CDR3 sequences, with 15% to 20% seen only once. The biggest ten clones account for about 8.2% of the sample.

The data are from a study of CD8 T cells in ankylosing spondylitis (dated by TCRdb to between 2016 and 2019). General notes on the study: The study profiled T cell receptor beta repertoires in healthy donors and ankylosing spondylitis patients to find disease-linked TCR variants. Samples of peripheral blood were taken, and for ankylosing spondylitis patients, synovial fluid was collected as well. The whole study cohort included roughly 110 healthy donors and 20 to 25 ankylosing spondylitis patients.

The CDR3 covers 15 residues, taking in both the cysteine and the phenylalanine. Of all the DNA, just the CDR3 is kept, 45 bases in frame from base 1. Reading the germline V gene gives CDR1 MDHEN and CDR2 SYDVKM. V and J are truncated by 3 bases and 5 bases respectively, leaving an intervening sequence of 14 bases. Broader findings and caveats from the paper: Some TCR beta motif variants had previously been reported in synovial fluid and blood of reactive arthritis patients, which suggested common disease-initiation mechanisms. According to the report, matched synovial fluid samples from ankylosing spondylitis patients were significantly enriched for the disease-linked clones. Blood from ankylosing spondylitis patients appeared to be characterized by a TCR beta motif made up of several highly homologous amino acid variants. The disease-linked clones had a CD8+ phenotype and were found at relatively low frequencies in peripheral blood.

The origin of this receptor is a male donor with ankylosing spondylitis or in good health (not recorded which). The sample taken for sequencing was blood, either unsorted or a sorted T cell fraction (not recorded which). The chain is encoded by TRBV28 joined to TRBJ2-1; the D match is possibly TRBD1 or TRBD2, with 6 bases aligned in each. The CDR3 in this case is CASSLGGGRNNEQFF. The DNA sequence is TGTGCCAGCAGTTTGGGGGGCGGACGGAACAATGAGCAGTTCTTC.